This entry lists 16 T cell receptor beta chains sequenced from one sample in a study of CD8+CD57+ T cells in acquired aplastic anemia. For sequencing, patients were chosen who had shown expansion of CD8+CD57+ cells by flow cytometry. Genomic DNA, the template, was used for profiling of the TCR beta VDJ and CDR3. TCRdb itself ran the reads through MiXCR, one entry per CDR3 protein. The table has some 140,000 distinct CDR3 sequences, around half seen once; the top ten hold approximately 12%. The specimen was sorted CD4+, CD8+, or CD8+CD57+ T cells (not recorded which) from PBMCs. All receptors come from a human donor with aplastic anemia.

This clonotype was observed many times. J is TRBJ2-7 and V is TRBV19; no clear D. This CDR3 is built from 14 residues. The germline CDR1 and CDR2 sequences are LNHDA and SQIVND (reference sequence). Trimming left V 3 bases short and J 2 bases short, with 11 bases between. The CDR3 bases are TGTGCCAGTAGTATCAAGGTTGGGGCCTACGAGCAGTACTTC. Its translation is CASSIKVGAYEQYF. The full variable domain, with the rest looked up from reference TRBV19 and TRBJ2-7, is DGGITQSPKYLFRKEGQNVTLSCEQNLNHDAMYWYRQDPGQGLRLIYYSQIVNDFQKGDIAEGYSVSREKKESFPLTVTSAQKNPTAFYLCASSIKVGAYEQYFGPGTRLTVT.

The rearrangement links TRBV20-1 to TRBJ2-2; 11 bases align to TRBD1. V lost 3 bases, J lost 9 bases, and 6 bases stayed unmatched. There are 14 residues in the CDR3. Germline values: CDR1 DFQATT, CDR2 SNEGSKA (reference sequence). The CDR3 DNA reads TGCAGTGCTAGGGGACAGGGGGTAAAGAGGGAGCTGTTTTTT. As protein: CSARGQGVKRELFF.

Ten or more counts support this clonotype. CDR3 in DNA: TGCAGCGTTGAAGTGGCTAGTAGCAATGAGCAGTTCTTC. Translating gives CSVEVASSNEQFF. The chain couples TRBV29-1 to TRBJ2-1; D is uncertain. The CDR3 totals 13 residues. Germline V gene data show CDR1 as SQVTM and CDR2 as ANQGSEA. Deletions cut 1 base from V and 6 bases from J, with 10 bases between.

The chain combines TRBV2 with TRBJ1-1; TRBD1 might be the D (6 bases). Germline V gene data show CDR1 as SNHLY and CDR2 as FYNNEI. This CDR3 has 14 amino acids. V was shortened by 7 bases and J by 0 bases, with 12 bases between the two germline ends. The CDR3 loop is CASKTGILNTEAFF. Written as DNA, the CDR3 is TGTGCCAGCAAAACAGGGATCCTGAACACTGAAGCTTTCTTT.

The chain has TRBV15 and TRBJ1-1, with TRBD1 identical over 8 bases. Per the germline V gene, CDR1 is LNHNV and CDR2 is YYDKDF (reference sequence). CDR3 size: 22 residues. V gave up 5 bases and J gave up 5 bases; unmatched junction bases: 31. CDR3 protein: CATSSRLLGDSASNRGTTEAFF. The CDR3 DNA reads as TGTGCCACCAGCTCCCGTTTGCTTGGGGATAGTGCGTCTAACAGGGGGACAACTGAAGCTTTCTTT.

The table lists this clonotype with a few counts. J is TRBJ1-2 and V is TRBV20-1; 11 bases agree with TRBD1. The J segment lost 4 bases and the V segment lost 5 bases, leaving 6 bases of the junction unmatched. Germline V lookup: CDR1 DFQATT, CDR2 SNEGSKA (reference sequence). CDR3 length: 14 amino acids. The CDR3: CSAGTGTGGYGYTF. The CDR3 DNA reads TGCAGTGCTGGGACCGGGACAGGGGGCTATGGCTACACCTTC.

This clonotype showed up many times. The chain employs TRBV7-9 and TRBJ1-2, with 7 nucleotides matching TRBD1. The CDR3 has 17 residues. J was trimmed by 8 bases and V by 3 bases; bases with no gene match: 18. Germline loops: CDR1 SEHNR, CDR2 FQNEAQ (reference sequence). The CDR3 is CASSLPEGATYLKGYTF. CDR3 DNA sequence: TGTGCCAGCAGCTTGCCCGAGGGGGCGACTTACCTGAAAGGCTACACCTTC.

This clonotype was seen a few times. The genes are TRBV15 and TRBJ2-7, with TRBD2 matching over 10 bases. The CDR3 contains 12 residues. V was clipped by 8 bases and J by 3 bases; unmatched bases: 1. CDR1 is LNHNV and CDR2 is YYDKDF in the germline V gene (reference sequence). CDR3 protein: CATSSGSYEQYF. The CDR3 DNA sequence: TGTGCCACCTCTAGCGGGAGCTACGAGCAGTACTTC. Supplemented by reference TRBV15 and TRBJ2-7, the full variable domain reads DAMVIQNPRYQVTQFGKPVTLSCSQTLNHNVMYWYQQKSSQAPKLLFHYYDKDFNNEADTPDNFQSRRPNTSFCFLDIRSPGLGDTAMYLCATSSGSYEQYFGPGTRLTVT.

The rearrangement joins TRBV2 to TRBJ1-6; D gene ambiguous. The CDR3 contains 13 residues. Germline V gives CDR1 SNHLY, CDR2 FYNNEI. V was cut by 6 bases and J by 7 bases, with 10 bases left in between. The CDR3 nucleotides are TGTGCCAGCAGCTATACGTTAAATTCACCCCTCCACTTT. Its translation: CASSYTLNSPLHF. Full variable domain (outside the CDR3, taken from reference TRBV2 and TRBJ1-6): EPEVTQTPSHQVTQMGQEVILRCVPISNHLYFYWYRQILGQKVEFLVSFYNNEISEKSEIFDDQFSVERPDGSNFTLKIRSTKLEDSAMYFCASSYTLNSPLHFGNGTRLTVT.

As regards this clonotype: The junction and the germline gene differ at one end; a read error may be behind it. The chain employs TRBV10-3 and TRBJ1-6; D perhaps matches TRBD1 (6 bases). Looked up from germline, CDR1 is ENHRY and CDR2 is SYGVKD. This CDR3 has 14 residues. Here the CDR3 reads CAISQGLVSSPLHF. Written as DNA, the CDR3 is TGTGCAATCAGTCAGGGGTTGGTGAGTTCACCCCTCCACTTT.

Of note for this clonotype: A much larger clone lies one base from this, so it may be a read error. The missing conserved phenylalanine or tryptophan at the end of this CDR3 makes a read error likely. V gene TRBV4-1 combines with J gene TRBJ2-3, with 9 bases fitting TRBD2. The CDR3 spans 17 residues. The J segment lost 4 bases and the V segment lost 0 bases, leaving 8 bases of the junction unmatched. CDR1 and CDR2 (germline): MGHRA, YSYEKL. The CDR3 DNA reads TGCGCCAGCAGCCAAGATCATGGTAGCGGGGGCCCAGATACGCAGTATTCT. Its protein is CASSQDHGSGGPDTQYS.

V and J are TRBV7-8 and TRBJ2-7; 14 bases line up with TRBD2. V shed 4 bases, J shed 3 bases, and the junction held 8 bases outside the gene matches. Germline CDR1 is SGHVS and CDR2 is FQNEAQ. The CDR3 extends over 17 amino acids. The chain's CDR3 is CASSSRPGTSGSYEQYF. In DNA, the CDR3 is TGTGCCAGCAGCTCACGGCCGGGGACTAGCGGGAGCTACGAGCAGTACTTC.

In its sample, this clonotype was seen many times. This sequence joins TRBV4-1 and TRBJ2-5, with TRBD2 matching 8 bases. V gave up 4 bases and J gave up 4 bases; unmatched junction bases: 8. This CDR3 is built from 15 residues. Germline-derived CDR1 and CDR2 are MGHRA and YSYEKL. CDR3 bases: TGCGCCAGCAGCCCACGCGGGGGGCGCATAGAGACCCAGTACTTC. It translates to CASSPRGGRIETQYF.

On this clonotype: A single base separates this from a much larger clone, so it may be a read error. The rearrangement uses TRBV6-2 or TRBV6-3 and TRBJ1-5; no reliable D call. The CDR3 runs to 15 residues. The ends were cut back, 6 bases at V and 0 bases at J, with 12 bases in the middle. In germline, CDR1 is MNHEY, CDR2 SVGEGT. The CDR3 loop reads CASRLGRDSNQPQHF. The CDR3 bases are TGTGCCAGCAGACTCGGTCGAGATAGCAATCAGCCCCAGCATTTT.

The CDR3 spells CSARRQGEGTDTQFF. CDR3 in DNA: TGCAGTGCTAGACGACAGGGGGAGGGCACAGATACGCAGTTCTTC. This chain connects TRBV20-1 to TRBJ2-1; TRBD1 aligns across 9 bases. This CDR3 spans 15 amino acids. V lost 2 bases and J lost 12; bases outside the gene matches: 14. Germline V gene data show CDR1 as DFQATT and CDR2 as SNEGSKA (reference sequence).

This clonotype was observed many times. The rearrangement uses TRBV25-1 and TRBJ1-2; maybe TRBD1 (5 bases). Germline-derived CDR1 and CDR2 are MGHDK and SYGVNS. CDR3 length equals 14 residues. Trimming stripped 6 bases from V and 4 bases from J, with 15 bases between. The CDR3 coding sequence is TGTGCCAGCAGCGGGGGGGGACGGTTCTATGGCTACACCTTC. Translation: CASSGGGRFYGYTF.